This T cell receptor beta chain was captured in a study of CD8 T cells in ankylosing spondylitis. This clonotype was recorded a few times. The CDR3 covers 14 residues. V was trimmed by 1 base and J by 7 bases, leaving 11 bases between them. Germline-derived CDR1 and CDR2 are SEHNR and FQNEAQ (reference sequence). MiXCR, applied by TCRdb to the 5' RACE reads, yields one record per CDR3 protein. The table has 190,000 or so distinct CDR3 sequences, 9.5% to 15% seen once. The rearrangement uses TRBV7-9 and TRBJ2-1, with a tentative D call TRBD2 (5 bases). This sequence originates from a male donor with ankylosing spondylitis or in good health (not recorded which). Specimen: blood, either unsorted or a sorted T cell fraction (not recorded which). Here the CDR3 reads CASSLGTDPNEQFF. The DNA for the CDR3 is TGTGCCAGCAGCTTAGGGACTGACCCTAATGAGCAGTTCTTC. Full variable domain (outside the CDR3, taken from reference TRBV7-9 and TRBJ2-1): DTGVSQNPRHKITKRGQNVTFRCDPISEHNRLYWYRQTLGQGPEFLTYFQNEAQLEKSRLLSDRFSAERPKGSFSTLEIQRTEQGDSAMYLCASSLGTDPNEQFFGPGTRLTVL.